One sample yielded the 4 T cell receptor beta chains listed below, sequenced in a study of cytomegalovirus exposure and HLA in healthy donors. 60 Vbeta and 13 Jbeta primers were used in PCR. TCRdb's copy holds only in-frame clones and misses some; the assay was immunoSEQ multiplex PCR. The sample shows about 150,000 clones, around 81% of them seen only once. Material for sequencing was PBMCs. Source of these receptors: a woman aged 40 to 50 in good health and CMV-seropositive.

The chain couples TRBV18 to TRBJ2-6; D is unclear. Germline assignment: CDR1 KGHSH and CDR2 LQKENI. Deletions cut 6 bases from V and 0 bases from J, with 9 bases between. The length of the CDR3 is 15 residues. The CDR3 region is CASSHRSSGANVLTF. The CDR3 nucleotides are TGTGCCAGCTCCCACCGTAGCTCTGGGGCCAACGTCCTGACTTTC.

The chain uses TRBV7-6 and TRBJ2-3; D uncertain. CDR1 and CDR2 from the germline V gene are SGHVS and FNYEAQ. Trimming pared 0 bases from V and 3 bases from J, leaving 7 bases between. The CDR3 is made up of 14 amino acids. The CDR3, as DNA: TGTGCCAGCAGCTTAGCGCGGAAGACAGATACGCAGTATTTT. Protein product: CASSLARKTDTQYF.

The rearrangement uses TRBV7-2 and TRBJ2-5; D is ambiguous. The J call may not be correct, given that the DNA end is closer to TRBJ2-7. CDR1 and CDR2 from the germline V gene are SGHTA and FQGNSA. The CDR3 loop spans 13 amino acids. CDR3 sequence (DNA): TGTGCCAGCAGCTCTGACACGACCTACGAGCAGTACTTC. Its protein is CASSSDTTYEQYF.

The chain carries TRBV28 and TRBJ2-5; 11 bases match TRBD2. TRBJ2-7 explains the end of the DNA better; the J call may be wrong. This CDR3 is 15 amino acids long. From germline, CDR1 is MDHEN and CDR2 SYDVKM. CDR3 coding DNA: TGTGCCAGCAGTTTATTCGCTAGCGGGAGGTACGAGCAGTACTTC. Protein sequence: CASSLFASGRYEQYF.